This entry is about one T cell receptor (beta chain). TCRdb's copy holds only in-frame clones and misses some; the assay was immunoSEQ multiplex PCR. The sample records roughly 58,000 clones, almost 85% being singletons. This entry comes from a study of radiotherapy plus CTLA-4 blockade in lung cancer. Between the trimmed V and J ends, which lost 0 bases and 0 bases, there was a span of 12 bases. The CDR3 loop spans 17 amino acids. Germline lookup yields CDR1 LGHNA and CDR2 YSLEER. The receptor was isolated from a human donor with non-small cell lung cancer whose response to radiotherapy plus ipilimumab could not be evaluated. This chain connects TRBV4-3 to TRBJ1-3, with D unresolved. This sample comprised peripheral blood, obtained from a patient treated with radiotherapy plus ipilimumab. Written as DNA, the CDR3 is TGCGCCAGCAGCCAAGAGGTTACGGGAATCTCTGGAAACACCATATATTTT. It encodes CASSQEVTGISGNTIYF.